These 16 T cell receptor beta chains share one sample of origin, sequenced in a study of PD-L1 blockade in urothelial cancer. This table comes from immunoSEQ multiplex PCR, and its TCRdb copy is limited to in-frame clones, with some not included. The table records about 83,000 clones, 75% to 90% of them present only once. The source was PBMCs, collected around atezolizumab (anti-PD-L1) treatment. These receptors all stem from an older woman with urothelial cancer.

This chain joins TRBV2 and TRBJ2-7; D perhaps matches TRBD2 (5 bases). The V gene's germline CDR1 is SNHLY and CDR2 FYNNEI. The CDR3 extends over 12 amino acids. V was cut by 7 bases and J by 0 bases, with 7 bases left in between. CDR3 bases: TGTGCCAGCACTACTAGCTCCTACGAGCAGTACTTC. Translation: CASTTSSYEQYF.

The V and J genes are TRBV5-4 and TRBJ1-5, with D tentatively TRBD1 (6 bases). This CDR3 spans 14 amino acids. Trimming took off 1 base at V and 3 bases at J, with 8 bases between the two ends. CDR1 is SGHNT, CDR2 YYREEE, per germline (reference sequence). CDR3 DNA sequence: TGTGCCAGCAGCTTGCAGGGGCTCAATCAGCCCCAGCATTTT. It codes for CASSLQGLNQPQHF. The variable domain in full, with the rest retrieved from reference TRBV5-4 and TRBJ1-5, is ETGVTQSPTHLIKTRGQQVTLRCSSQSGHNTVSWYQQALGQGPQFIFQYYREEENGRGNFPPRFSGLQFPNYSSELNVNALELDDSALYLCASSLQGLNQPQHFGDGTRLSIL.

This chain links TRBV2 with TRBJ2-1; 11 nucleotides agree with TRBD2. V dropped 6 bases and J dropped 6; count of bases not matched to a gene: 4. Per germline, CDR1 SNHLY and CDR2 FYNNEI. CDR3 length: 14 residues. CDR3 in DNA: TGTGCCAGCAGCTGGCTAGCGGGAGGCAATGAGCAGTTCTTC. Its protein is CASSWLAGGNEQFF. Supplemented by reference TRBV2 and TRBJ2-1, the full variable domain reads EPEVTQTPSHQVTQMGQEVILRCVPISNHLYFYWYRQILGQKVEFLVSFYNNEISEKSEIFDDQFSVERPDGSNFTLKIRSTKLEDSAMYFCASSWLAGGNEQFFGPGTRLTVL.

V usage is TRBV5-1 and J usage is TRBJ2-7, with 12 bases matching TRBD2. Germline V CDR1 and CDR2: SGHRS, YFSETQ. This CDR3 has 16 residues. V was clipped by 4 bases and J by 5 bases; unmatched bases: 10. Here the CDR3 DNA reads TGCGCCAGCAGCCGCCGGACTAGCGGGACCCCTGACGAGCAGTACTTC. It codes for CASSRRTSGTPDEQYF.

J is TRBJ2-3 and V is TRBV10-3, with a possible D match to TRBD2 (7 bases). The germline gives CDR1 ENHRY, CDR2 SYGVKD. CDR3 length: 16 residues. The V gene lost 6 bases and the J gene lost 5 bases, with 21 bases spanning the gap. CDR3 DNA sequence: TGTGCCATCAGCCCCGGGGTGCGGGGGCAGGGAGATACGCAGTATTTT. Protein: CAISPGVRGQGDTQYF.

The chain links TRBV15 to TRBJ1-2, with D perhaps TRBD1 (5 bases). Trimming removed 3 bases from V and 6 bases from J, with 11 bases in between. CDR1 is LNHNV, CDR2 YYDKDF, per germline (reference sequence). The CDR3 is 13 amino acids. CDR3 sequence reads: CATSSGQGNGYTF. For the CDR3, the DNA is TGTGCCACCAGCAGTGGTCAGGGTAATGGCTACACCTTC.

This clone was counted only a few times. V is TRBV9 and J is TRBJ1-1; possible D gene TRBD1, 5 bases. The ends were cut back, 0 bases at V and 3 bases at J, with 15 bases in the middle. Germline V gives CDR1 SGDLS, CDR2 YYNGEE. The CDR3 sequence is 16 residues long. This CDR3 reads CASSVDGGGGHTEAFF. The CDR3 nucleotides are TGTGCCAGCAGCGTAGACGGTGGCGGGGGTCACACTGAAGCTTTCTTT.

The chain links TRBV15 to TRBJ2-1; perhaps TRBD1 as D (6 bases). Germline CDR1 LNHNV, CDR2 YYDKDF (reference sequence). With 0 bases removed from V and 2 bases from J, the gap between germline ends came to 8 bases. This CDR3 is built from 15 residues. Here the CDR3 reads CATSRDRGPYNEQFF. CDR3 in DNA: TGTGCCACCAGCAGAGACAGGGGACCCTACAATGAGCAGTTCTTC.

The CDR3 DNA sequence: TGTGCCAGCAGCTTTCGGACAGGGGGGTACTATGGCTACACCTTC. As protein: CASSFRTGGYYGYTF. The J gene is TRBJ1-2, the V gene TRBV5-4; 10 positions agree with TRBD1. The germline V gene has CDR1 SGHNT and CDR2 YYREEE (reference sequence). CDR3 length equals 15 residues. The J segment lost 3 bases and the V segment lost 2 bases, leaving 4 bases of the junction unmatched. The whole variable domain, remainder taken from reference TRBV5-4 and TRBJ1-2, is ETGVTQSPTHLIKTRGQQVTLRCSSQSGHNTVSWYQQALGQGPQFIFQYYREEENGRGNFPPRFSGLQFPNYSSELNVNALELDDSALYLCASSFRTGGYYGYTFGSGTRLTVV.

This clone has a single count. This chain uses TRBV28 with TRBJ1-4, with D possibly TRBD1 on 6 matching bases. The V end lost 3 bases, the J end lost 10 bases, and 15 bases lay between the germline ends. Per germline, CDR1 MDHEN and CDR2 SYDVKM. This CDR3 has 14 residues. CDR3 sequence: CASSFPGHSLKLFF. The CDR3 DNA is TGTGCCAGCAGTTTCCCGGGACATTCCTTAAAACTGTTTTTT.

This clone was detected a few times. The chain recombines TRBV7-9 with TRBJ1-5, with a possible D match to TRBD1 (5 bases). Per germline, CDR1 SEHNR and CDR2 FQNEAQ (reference sequence). The V gene lost 1 base and the J gene lost 7 bases, with 11 bases spanning the gap. This CDR3 has 14 residues. CDR3 in amino acids: CASSLGAGHQPQHF. DNA of the CDR3: TGTGCCAGCAGCTTAGGGGCAGGGCACCAGCCCCAGCATTTT.

The chain couples TRBV19 to TRBJ2-1; possibly TRBD1 for D (7 bases). Trimming took 1 base from V and 4 from J, leaving 14 bases between them. CDR1 is LNHDA, CDR2 SQIVND, per germline (reference sequence). The CDR3 spans 16 residues. CDR3 residues: CASSIVSGGTYNEQFF. The DNA of the CDR3 is TGTGCCAGTAGTATAGTTTCAGGGGGGACTTACAATGAGCAGTTCTTC. The full variable domain, completed using reference TRBV19 and TRBJ2-1, is DGGITQSPKYLFRKEGQNVTLSCEQNLNHDAMYWYRQDPGQGLRLIYYSQIVNDFQKGDIAEGYSVSREKKESFPLTVTSAQKNPTAFYLCASSIVSGGTYNEQFFGPGTRLTVL.

The chain links TRBV6-1 to TRBJ1-5; D may be TRBD1 (5 bases). Germline CDR1 is MNHNS and CDR2 is SASEGT. The CDR3 totals 12 residues. V was shortened by 7 bases and J by 2 bases, with 6 bases between the two germline ends. Here the CDR3 DNA reads TGTGCCAGCACGACAGGCAATCAGCCCCAGCATTTT. Its protein product is CASTTGNQPQHF.

This clone was seen once. The CDR3 sequence: CASSPTRSSYNEQFF. DNA for the CDR3: TGTGCCAGCAGTCCGACTAGGAGCTCCTACAATGAGCAGTTCTTC. The gene calls are TRBV2 and TRBJ2-1, with D perhaps TRBD2 (6 bases). The CDR3 totals 15 residues. Looked up from germline, CDR1 is SNHLY and CDR2 is FYNNEI. The ends were cut back, 5 bases at V and 0 bases at J, with 11 bases in the middle.

J is TRBJ1-1 and V is TRBV19; D might be TRBD1 (6 bases). Per germline, CDR1 LNHDA and CDR2 SQIVND (reference sequence). Trimming took 7 bases from V and 4 from J, leaving 16 bases between them. The CDR3 runs to 14 residues. The CDR3 DNA reads TGTGCCAGTATCAACAGGGCCTGGGGCACTGAAGCTTTCTTT. Translating it yields CASINRAWGTEAFF.

This sequence joins TRBV30 and TRBJ2-3; D unclear. This CDR3 has 11 residues. CDR1 is GTSNPN and CDR2 is SVGIG in the germline V gene (reference sequence). V was trimmed by 1 base and J by 4 bases, leaving 3 bases between them. In DNA form, the CDR3 reads TGTGCCTGGAGTGGAGCAGATACGCAGTATTTT. As protein: CAWSGADTQYF.